Listed below are T cell receptor beta chains from one sample, sequenced in a study of graft-versus-host responses after intestinal transplantation. The repertoire was sequenced with immunoSEQ multiplex PCR; TCRdb's copy has only in-frame clones and lacks some. Of fewer than 150,000 clones listed, more than 80% are singletons. Their target antigens are unknown. The sequencing here drew on unstimulated CD4+ T cells sorted from spleen or lymph node cells, taken before intestinal transplant. All receptors come from a human donor who received an intestinal transplant. Both conserved end residues are part of each CDR3. The D gene is left open where the match is weak. The size field is filled for only some rows; it gives once, few, many or a size class.

V	J	size	D	CDR3	DNA
TRBV6-1	TRBJ2-7	.	.	CASVRTEGPEQYF	TGTGCCAGCGTGAGGACAGAGGGGCCCGAGCAGTACTTC
TRBV2	TRBJ1-2	.	.	CASSVGASYGYTF	TGTGCCAGCAGTGTTGGGGCTAGCTATGGCTACACCTTC
TRBV5-1	TRBJ1-1	.	.	CASSLAIPLNTEAFF	TGCGCCAGCAGCTTGGCGATCCCTCTGAACACTGAAGCTTTCTTT
TRBV2	TRBJ1-2	.	.	CASVGQSVNYGYTF	TGTGCCAGCGTCGGACAAAGTGTTAACTATGGCTACACCTTC
TRBV11-2	TRBJ1-2	.	.	CASSSLRRGYGYTF	TGTGCCAGCAGTTCTCTACGACGGGGCTATGGCTACACCTTC
TRBV28	TRBJ1-2	.	.	CASSSGAYGYTF	TGTGCCAGCAGTTCAGGGGCCTACGGCTACACCTTC
TRBV6-5	TRBJ1-3	once	TRBD1	CASRRQGSSGNTIYF	TGTGCCAGCAGAAGACAGGGAAGCTCTGGAAACACCATATATTTT
TRBV18	TRBJ2-2	.	.	CASSPIPSQGYDGELFF	TGTGCCAGCTCCCCAATCCCCTCTCAGGGCTACGACGGGGAGCTGTTTTTT
TRBV10-3	TRBJ2-5	.	.	CAISAKETQYF	TGTGCCATCAGTGCAAAAGAGACCCAGTACTTC
TRBV5-1	TRBJ1-5	.	.	CASSSGSGNQPQHF	TGCGCCAGCAGCTCAGGGTCAGGAAATCAGCCCCAGCATTTT
TRBV6-1	TRBJ1-5	.	.	CASSPDGVGQPQHF	TGTGCCAGCAGCCCGGACGGGGTAGGTCAGCCCCAGCATTTT
TRBV15	TRBJ1-4	.	TRBD1	CATSSLGQGPNEKLFF	TGTGCCACCAGCTCATTAGGACAGGGTCCTAATGAAAAACTGTTTTTT
TRBV10-1	TRBJ2-7	.	TRBD1	CASSDSRQGSIYEQYF	TGCGCCAGCAGTGACTCGAGACAGGGTTCAATCTACGAGCAGTACTTC
TRBV18	TRBJ2-2	.	TRBD1	CASSPRSAGGKGELFF	TGTGCCAGCTCACCACGTTCTGCAGGGGGAAAGGGGGAGCTGTTTTTT
TRBV27	TRBJ1-1	.	.	CASSFDIENTEAFF	TGTGCCAGCAGTTTCGACATCGAAAACACTGAAGCTTTCTTT
TRBV7-8	TRBJ1-5	.	.	CASSLDYRASNQPQHF	TGTGCCAGCAGCTTAGATTACAGGGCCAGCAATCAGCCCCAGCATTTT
TRBV6-6	TRBJ1-2	.	.	CASSLTSGVDYGYTF	TGTGCCAGCAGCCTCACCTCGGGGGTGGACTATGGCTACACCTTC
TRBV15	TRBJ2-2	.	.	CATSLTGELFF	TGTGCCACCAGCCTCACCGGGGAGCTGTTTTTT
TRBV7-9	TRBJ2-7	once	.	CASSLETYSYEQYF	TGTGCCAGCAGCTTAGAGACATATTCCTACGAGCAGTACTTC
TRBV27	TRBJ1-4	.	.	CASSLGFGSREKLFF	TGTGCCAGCAGTTTGGGTTTCGGCAGTCGGGAAAAACTGTTTTTT
TRBV30	TRBJ1-3	once	TRBD1	CAWSYLQGILSGNTIYF	TGTGCCTGGAGTTATCTACAGGGGATCCTCTCTGGAAACACCATATATTTT
TRBV7-9	TRBJ2-3	.	TRBD1	CASSPLGQGALSSTDTQYF	TGTGCCAGCAGTCCCCTGGGACAGGGGGCCCTTTCCTCCACAGATACGCAGTATTTT
TRBV5-1	TRBJ2-7	.	.	CASSFGPEALYEQYF	TGCGCCAGCAGCTTTGGACCAGAAGCACTCTACGAGCAGTACTTC
TRBV27	TRBJ1-6	.	.	CASSFLSRGRSPLHF	TGTGCCAGCAGTTTCCTTTCCAGGGGTCGGTCACCCCTCCACTTT
TRBV7-3	TRBJ2-2	.	.	CASAKARGDTGELFF	TGTGCCAGCGCAAAGGCTAGGGGGGACACCGGGGAGCTGTTTTTT
TRBV19	TRBJ1-2	.	.	CASSQEGRGFNYGYTF	TGTGCCAGTAGTCAAGAGGGGAGGGGCTTTAACTATGGCTACACCTTC
TRBV11-3	TRBJ2-2	.	.	CASSLRETGLTGELFF	TGTGCCAGCAGCTTACGGGAGACAGGGTTGACCGGGGAGCTGTTTTTT
TRBV2	TRBJ2-1	.	.	CASVVTSTGNEQFF	TGTGCCAGCGTGGTAACCTCGACGGGGAATGAGCAGTTCTTC
TRBV10-3	TRBJ2-1	.	.	CAISESYRGIAYDEQFF	TGTGCCATCAGTGAGTCTTATCGAGGGATTGCGTACGATGAGCAGTTCTTC
TRBV6-5	TRBJ1-2	.	.	CASSESAGSYGYTF	TGTGCCAGCAGTGAATCCGCAGGTTCCTATGGCTACACCTTC
TRBV2	TRBJ2-3	.	TRBD2	CASSPGGRNTQYF	TGTGCCAGCAGCCCGGGAGGGCGGAATACGCAGTATTTT
TRBV4-1	TRBJ2-3	once	.	CASSQQRGGTDTQYF	TGCGCCAGCAGCCAGCAACGCGGGGGCACAGATACGCAGTATTTT
TRBV6-1	TRBJ2-2	.	.	CASSESGLGELFF	TGTGCCAGCAGTGAAAGTGGGCTGGGGGAGCTGTTTTTT
TRBV30	TRBJ2-1	.	.	CAWTGYNEQFF	TGTGCCTGGACCGGCTACAATGAGCAGTTCTTC
TRBV7-9	TRBJ2-1	.	.	CASSEGGINEQFF	TGTGCCAGCAGTGAGGGGGGTATAAATGAGCAGTTCTTC
TRBV23-1	TRBJ1-6	.	.	CASSQSRQDRPYNSPLHF	TGCGCCAGCAGTCAATCTAGACAGGATCGCCCCTATAATTCACCCCTCCACTTT
TRBV20-1	TRBJ1-1	.	.	CSGAGHTEAFF	TGCAGTGGGGCAGGGCACACTGAAGCTTTCTTT
TRBV19	TRBJ1-4	.	TRBD1	CANKGQGNEKLFF	TGTGCCAATAAGGGACAGGGGAACGAAAAACTGTTTTTT
TRBV1	TRBJ1-5	.	.	CTSSQGSLWPQHF	TGCACCAGCAGCCAGGGTAGCCTATGGCCCCAGCATTTT
TRBV5-1	TRBJ1-2	.	TRBD1	CASSVDRDYGYTF	TGCGCCAGCAGCGTGGACAGGGACTATGGCTACACCTTC
TRBV28	TRBJ1-5	.	.	CASTPPGLFNQPQHF	TGTGCCAGCACCCCTCCGGGCCTCTTCAATCAGCCCCAGCATTTT
TRBV21-1	TRBJ2-1	.	.	CASSFSWSSYNEQFF	TGTGCCAGCAGCTTTAGCTGGAGCTCCTACAATGAGCAGTTCTTC
TRBV27	TRBJ2-5	.	TRBD1	CASSPLPGTGMQTQYF	TGTGCCAGCAGTCCTCTTCCCGGGACAGGGATGCAGACCCAGTACTTC
TRBV11-2	TRBJ1-2	.	.	CASSITDGHYGYTF	TGTGCCAGCAGCATTACAGACGGTCACTATGGCTACACCTTC
TRBV6-5	TRBJ2-5	.	.	CASRNRILGETQYF	TGTGCCAGCCGGAACAGGATCCTCGGCGAGACCCAGTACTTC
TRBV7-3	TRBJ1-1	.	TRBD1	CASSLFATTGALNTEAFF	TGTGCCAGCAGCTTATTCGCAACGACAGGGGCCTTGAACACTGAAGCTTTCTTT
TRBV14	TRBJ2-4	.	.	CASSQSGAKNIQYF	TGTGCCAGCAGCCAATCGGGGGCCAAAAACATTCAGTACTTC
TRBV30	TRBJ2-7	once	.	CAWSDVYEQYF	TGTGCCTGGAGTGACGTCTACGAGCAGTACTTC
TRBV10-1	TRBJ2-1	once	TRBD2	CASRLAGGNEQFF	TGCGCCAGTAGACTAGCGGGGGGCAATGAGCAGTTCTTC
TRBV12-5	TRBJ2-2	.	.	CASGLVGSSGSTGELFF	TGTGCTAGTGGTTTGGTAGGATCGTCGGGATCCACCGGGGAGCTGTTTTTT